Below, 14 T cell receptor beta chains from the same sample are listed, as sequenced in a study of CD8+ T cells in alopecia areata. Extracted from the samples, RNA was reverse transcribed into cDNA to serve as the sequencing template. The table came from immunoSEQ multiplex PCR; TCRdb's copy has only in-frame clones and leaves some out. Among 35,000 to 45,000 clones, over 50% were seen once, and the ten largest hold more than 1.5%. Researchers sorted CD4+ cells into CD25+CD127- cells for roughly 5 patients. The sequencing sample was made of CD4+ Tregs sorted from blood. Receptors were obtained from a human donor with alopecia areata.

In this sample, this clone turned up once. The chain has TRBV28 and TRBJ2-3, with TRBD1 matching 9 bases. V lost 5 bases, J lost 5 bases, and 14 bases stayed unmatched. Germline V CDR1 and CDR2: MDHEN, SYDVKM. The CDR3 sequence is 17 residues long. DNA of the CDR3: TGTGCCAGCAGTCCGGGACAGGGTAGGGGGGCCGGAGATACGCAGTATTTT. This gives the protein CASSPGQGRGAGDTQYF.

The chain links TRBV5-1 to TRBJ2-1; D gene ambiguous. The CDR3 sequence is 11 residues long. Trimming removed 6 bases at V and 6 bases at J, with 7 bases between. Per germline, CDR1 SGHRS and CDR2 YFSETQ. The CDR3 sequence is CASTWINEQFF. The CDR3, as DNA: TGCGCCAGCACCTGGATCAATGAGCAGTTCTTC.

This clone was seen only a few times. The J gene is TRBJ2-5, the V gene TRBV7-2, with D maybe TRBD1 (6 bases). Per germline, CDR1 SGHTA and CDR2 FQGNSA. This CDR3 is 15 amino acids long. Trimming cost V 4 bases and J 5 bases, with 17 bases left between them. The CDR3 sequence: CASSSSRGYEETQYF. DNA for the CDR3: TGTGCCAGCAGCTCTTCCAGGGGTTATGAGGAGACCCAGTACTTC.

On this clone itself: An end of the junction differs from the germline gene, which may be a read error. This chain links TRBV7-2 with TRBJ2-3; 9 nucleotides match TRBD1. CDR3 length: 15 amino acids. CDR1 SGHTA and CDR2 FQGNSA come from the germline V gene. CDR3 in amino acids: CASSLRQGGTDTQYF. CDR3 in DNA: TGCGCCAGCAGCCTGAGACAGGGGGGCACAGATACGCAGTATTTT.

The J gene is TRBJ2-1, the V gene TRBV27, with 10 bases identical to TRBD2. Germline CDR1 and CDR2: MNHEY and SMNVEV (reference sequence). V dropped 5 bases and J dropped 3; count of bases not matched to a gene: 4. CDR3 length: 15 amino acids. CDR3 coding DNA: TGTGCCAGCAGTCCCCTAGCGGGGGTCTACAATGAGCAGTTCTTC. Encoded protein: CASSPLAGVYNEQFF.

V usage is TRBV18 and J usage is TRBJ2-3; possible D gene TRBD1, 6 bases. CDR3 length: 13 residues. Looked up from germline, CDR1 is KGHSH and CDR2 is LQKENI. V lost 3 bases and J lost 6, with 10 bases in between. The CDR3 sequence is CASSPQQGDTQYF. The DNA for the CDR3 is TGTGCCAGCTCACCGCAGCAGGGGGATACGCAGTATTTT.

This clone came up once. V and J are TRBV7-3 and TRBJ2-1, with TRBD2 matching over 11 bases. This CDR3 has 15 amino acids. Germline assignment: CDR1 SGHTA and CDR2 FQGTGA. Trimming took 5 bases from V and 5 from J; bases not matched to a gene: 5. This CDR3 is CASSELAGGDNEQFF. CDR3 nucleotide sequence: TGTGCCAGCAGCGAGCTAGCGGGGGGAGACAATGAGCAGTTCTTC.

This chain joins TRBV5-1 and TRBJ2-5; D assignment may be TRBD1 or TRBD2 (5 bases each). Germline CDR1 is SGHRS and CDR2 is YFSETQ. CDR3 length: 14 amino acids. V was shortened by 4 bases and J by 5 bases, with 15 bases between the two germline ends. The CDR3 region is CASSTSEGIETQYF. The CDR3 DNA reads TGCGCCAGCAGCACAAGCGAGGGGATCGAGACCCAGTACTTC.

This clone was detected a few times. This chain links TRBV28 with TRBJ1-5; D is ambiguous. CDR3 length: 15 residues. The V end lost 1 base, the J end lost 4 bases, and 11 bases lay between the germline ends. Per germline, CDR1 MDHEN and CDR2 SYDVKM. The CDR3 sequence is CASSLSVTENQPQHF. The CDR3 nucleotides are TGTGCCAGCAGTTTATCAGTGACGGAAAATCAGCCCCAGCATTTT.

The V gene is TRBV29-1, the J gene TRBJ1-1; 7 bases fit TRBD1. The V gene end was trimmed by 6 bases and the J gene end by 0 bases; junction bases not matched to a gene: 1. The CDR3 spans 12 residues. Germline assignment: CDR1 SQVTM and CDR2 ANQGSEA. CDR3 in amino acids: CSVDRVNTEAFF. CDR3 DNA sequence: TGCAGCGTAGACAGGGTGAACACTGAAGCTTTCTTT.

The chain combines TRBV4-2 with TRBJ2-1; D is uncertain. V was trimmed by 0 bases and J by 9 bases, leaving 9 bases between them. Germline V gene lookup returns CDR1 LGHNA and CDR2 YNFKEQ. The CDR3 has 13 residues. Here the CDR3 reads CASSQEGASEQFF. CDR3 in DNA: TGTGCCAGCAGCCAAGAGGGTGCCAGTGAGCAGTTCTTC.

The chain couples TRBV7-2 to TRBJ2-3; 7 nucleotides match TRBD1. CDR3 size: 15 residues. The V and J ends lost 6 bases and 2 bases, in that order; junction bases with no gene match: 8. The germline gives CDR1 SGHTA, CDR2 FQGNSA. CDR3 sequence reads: CASSRQGLNTDTQYF. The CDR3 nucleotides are TGTGCCAGCAGTCGACAGGGTTTAAACACAGATACGCAGTATTTT. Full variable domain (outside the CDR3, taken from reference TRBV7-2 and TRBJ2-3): GAGVSQSPSNKVTEKGKDVELRCDPISGHTALYWYRQSLGQGLEFLIYFQGNSAPDKSGLPSDRFSAERTGGSVSTLTIQRTQQEDSAVYLCASSRQGLNTDTQYFGPGTRLTVL.

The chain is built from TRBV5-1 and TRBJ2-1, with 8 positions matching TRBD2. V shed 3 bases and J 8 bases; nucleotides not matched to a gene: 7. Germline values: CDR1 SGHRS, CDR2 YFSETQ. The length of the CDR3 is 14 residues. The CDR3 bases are TGCGCCAGCAGCTCGGGACTAGGGAGGGATGAGCAGTTCTTC. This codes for CASSSGLGRDEQFF.

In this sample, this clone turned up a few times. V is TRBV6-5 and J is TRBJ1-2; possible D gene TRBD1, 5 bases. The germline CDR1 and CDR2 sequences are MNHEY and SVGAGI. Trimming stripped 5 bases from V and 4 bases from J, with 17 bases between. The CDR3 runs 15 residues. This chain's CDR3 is CASSRFLGGGYGYTF. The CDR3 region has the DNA TGTGCCAGCAGTAGATTTCTGGGGGGTGGCTATGGCTACACCTTC.